This T cell receptor beta chain came from a study of blood T cells in healthy people across ages. This clonotype has only a few counts. Every donor contributed roughly 10 milliliters of peripheral blood by blood draw. Sample-barcoded 5' priming and a J-beta primer mix drove a second PCR of about 7 to 11 cycles. TCRdb reanalysed the 5' RACE reads using MiXCR and keeps one entry per CDR3 protein. The sample yields fewer than 1.5 million distinct CDR3 sequences, about 43% seen once. Material: blood. The source of this sequence is a woman under 30 in good health.

Written as DNA, the CDR3 is TGTGCCAGTAGCAATCGGGGGCTGGCTGGGGCCAACGTCCTGACTTTC. Its protein product is CASSNRGLAGANVLTF. V gene TRBV19 combines with J gene TRBJ2-6, with D perhaps given as TRBD1 or TRBD2 (6 bases each). CDR1 is LNHDA and CDR2 is SQIVND in the germline V gene (reference sequence). This CDR3 spans 16 amino acids. V was clipped by 6 bases and J by 2 bases, with 14 bases between them.